What follows is one TCR beta chain and its context. The target antigen is unknown. This CDR3 is built from 12 residues. V was pared by 8 bases and J by 0 bases, with 7 bases between. The data stem from a study of T cell responses to AZD1222 COVID-19 vaccine. Second doses were pooled across both intervals (about 4 or about 12 weeks). The table came from immunoSEQ multiplex PCR; TCRdb's copy has only in-frame clones and leaves some out. The sample has fewer than 150,000 clones, roughly nine tenths seen once; the top ten hold 8% to 10%. Findings and limits, study-wide: Epitopes outside B.1.351 and B.1.1.7 mutated regions reportedly drew nearly half of spike TCRs. Among the donors, most were white British and more were female, and clonal diversity was possibly underestimated.

The sequence came from an adult who received the AZD1222 COVID-19 vaccine. Sequenced material: peripheral blood, taken 28 days after the second AZD1222 dose. The genes are TRBV12-3 or TRBV12-4 and TRBJ1-2; D remains unclear. The CDR3, as DNA: TGTGCCAGCCAGCGAGCTAACTATGGCTACACCTTC. Residues: CASQRANYGYTF.